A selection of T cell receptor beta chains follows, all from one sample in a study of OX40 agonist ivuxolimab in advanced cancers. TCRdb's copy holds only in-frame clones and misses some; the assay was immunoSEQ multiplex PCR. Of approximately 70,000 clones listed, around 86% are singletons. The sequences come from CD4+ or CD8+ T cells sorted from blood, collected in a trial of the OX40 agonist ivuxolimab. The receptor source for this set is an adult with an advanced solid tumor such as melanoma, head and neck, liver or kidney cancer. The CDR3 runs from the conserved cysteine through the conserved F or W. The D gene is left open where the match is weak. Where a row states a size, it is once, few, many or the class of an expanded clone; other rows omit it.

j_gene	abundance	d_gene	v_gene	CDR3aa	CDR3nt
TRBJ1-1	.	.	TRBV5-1	CASSLGYSPIGLNTEAFF	TGCGCCAGCAGCTTAGGGTATTCGCCGATCGGACTGAACACTGAAGCTTTCTTT
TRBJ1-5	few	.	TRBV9	CASSRDPYSNQPQHF	TGTGCCAGCAGCCGGGACCCCTATAGCAATCAGCCCCAGCATTTT
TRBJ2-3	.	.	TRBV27	CASSPFWRGGRDTQYF	TGTGCCAGCAGTCCCTTTTGGAGGGGGGGCCGGGATACGCAGTATTTT
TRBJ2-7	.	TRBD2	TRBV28	CASSTYRPGRREGLEQYF	TGTGCCAGCAGTACCTACCGACCGGGACGTAGGGAGGGGCTGGAGCAGTACTTC
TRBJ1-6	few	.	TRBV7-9	CASSLAGGAPLHF	TGTGCCAGCAGCTTAGCGGGGGGAGCACCCCTCCACTTT
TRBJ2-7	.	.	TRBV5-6	CASSLGTGTTYEQYF	TGTGCCAGCAGCCTGGGTACAGGAACCACCTACGAGCAGTACTTC
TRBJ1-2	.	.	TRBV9	CASSPVTNYGYTF	TGTGCCAGCAGCCCTGTCACTAACTATGGCTACACCTTC
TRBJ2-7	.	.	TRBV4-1	CASSPPLQGTASSYEQYF	TGCGCCAGCAGCCCACCCTTACAGGGTACCGCGTCGTCCTACGAGCAGTACTTC
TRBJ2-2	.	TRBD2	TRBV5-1	CASSPGLALYTGELFF	TGCGCCAGCAGCCCCGGACTAGCTTTATACACCGGGGAGCTGTTTTTT
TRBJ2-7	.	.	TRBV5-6	CASSLLLQANYEQYF	TGTGCCAGCAGCTTGTTGTTACAGGCAAACTACGAGCAGTACTTC
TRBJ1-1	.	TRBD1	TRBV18	CASSPRGTGAMNTEAFF	TGTGCCAGCTCACCACGGGGGACAGGGGCGATGAACACTGAAGCTTTCTTT
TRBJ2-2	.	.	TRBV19	CASSIGPGARGTGELFF	TGTGCCAGTAGTATCGGGCCCGGGGCGCGGGGCACCGGGGAGCTGTTTTTT
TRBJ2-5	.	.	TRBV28	CASSLGSQLETQYF	TGTGCCAGCAGTTTAGGTAGCCAACTCGAGACCCAGTACTTC
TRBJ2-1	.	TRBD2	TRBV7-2	CASSLYGGSAYNEQFF	TGTGCCAGCAGCTTATATGGCGGGAGCGCCTACAATGAGCAGTTCTTC
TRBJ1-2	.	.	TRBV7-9	CASRGTRDYGYTF	TGTGCCAGCAGGGGGACCCGAGACTATGGCTACACCTTC
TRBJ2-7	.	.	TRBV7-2	CASSLASLTSGEQYF	TGTGCCAGCAGCTTAGCGAGCCTAACCTCCGGCGAGCAGTACTTC
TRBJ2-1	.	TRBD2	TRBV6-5	CASSYSAGVKNNEQFF	TGTGCCAGCAGTTACTCGGCGGGAGTCAAGAACAATGAGCAGTTCTTC
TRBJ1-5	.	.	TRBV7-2	CASSPPDWYGNQPQHF	TGTGCCAGCAGCCCACCGGACTGGTACGGCAATCAGCCCCAGCATTTT
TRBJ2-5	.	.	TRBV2	CASSRANQETQYF	TGTGCCAGCAGCAGGGCCAACCAAGAGACCCAGTACTTC
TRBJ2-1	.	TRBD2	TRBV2	CASSVLAGVGEQFF	TGTGCCAGCAGTGTGCTAGCGGGGGTGGGTGAGCAGTTCTTC